This paragraph reports one T cell receptor (beta chain). This sample was taken from a study of cytomegalovirus exposure and HLA in healthy donors. Use of 60 Vbeta and 13 Jbeta primers characterized the PCR. The assay was immunoSEQ multiplex PCR, and TCRdb's table has in-frame clones only and misses some. The sample has about 190,000 clones; over 75% are singletons. V dropped 7 bases and J dropped 0 bases, with 9 bases sitting between them. This CDR3 is built from 13 residues. Germline V gene data show CDR1 as ENHRY and CDR2 as SYGVKD. The chain employs TRBV10-3 and TRBJ1-1; the D is unclear. This sequence was found in a man aged 40-55 years in good health and CMV-seropositive. Sequences were obtained from PBMCs. As DNA, the CDR3 is TGTGCCATCACCAAAAATCTGAACACTGAAGCTTTCTTT. Translation gives CAITKNLNTEAFF.